Listed below are T cell receptor beta chains from one sample, sequenced in a study of cytomegalovirus exposure and HLA in healthy donors. TCRdb keeps only in-frame clones here, not all; method: immunoSEQ multiplex PCR. Here the sample spans around 100,000 clones, roughly 68% being singletons. The specimen sequenced was PBMCs. The receptors come from a woman between 25 and 40 years old in good health and CMV-seronegative. The CDR3 runs from the conserved cysteine through the conserved F or W. The order of the fields is V gene, J gene, D gene, clone size, CDR3 DNA, CDR3 protein. D genes are given only for firm matches. Only part of the rows carry a size: once, few, many, or a class if the clone is expanded.

>TRBV5-4|TRBJ2-2|-|-
TGTGCCAGCAGGAGGGGGCAGGGGAGGCACACCGGGGAGCTGTTTTTT
CASRRGQGRHTGELFF
>TRBV5-6|TRBJ2-1|TRBD2|-
TGTGCCAGCAGCCTGATTAGCGGGAGCTCCTACAATGAGCAGTTCTTC
CASSLISGSSYNEQFF
>TRBV11-3|TRBJ2-2|-|-
TGTGCCAGCAGCCTGAACACCGGGGAGCTGTTTTTT
CASSLNTGELFF
>TRBV18|TRBJ1-5|-|-
TGTGCCAGCTCCAATAAAGGGGGAAATCAGCCCCAGCATTTT
CASSNKGGNQPQHF
>TRBV5-4|TRBJ2-6|-|-
TGTGCCAGCAGCCCGTACTCTGGGGCCAACGTCCTGACTTTC
CASSPYSGANVLTF
>TRBV29-1|TRBJ1-1|-|-
TGCAGCGTTTCGAGGCATCGAGACACTGAAGCTTTCTTT
CSVSRHRDTEAFF
>TRBV11-2|TRBJ1-1|-|-
TGTGCCAGCAGCTTAGTGGGGGGGAGGGGGACCACTGAAGCTTTCTTT
CASSLVGGRGTTEAFF
>TRBV5-1|TRBJ1-4|-|-
TGCGCCAGCAGCTTGGGCGGGGCCCCTGATGAAAAACTGTTTTTT
CASSLGGAPDEKLFF
>TRBV10-2|TRBJ2-7|TRBD1|-
TGCGCCAGCAGTGAGGACAGGGAGCCCAAGCAGTACTTC
CASSEDREPKQYF
>TRBV14|TRBJ2-1|TRBD2|-
TGTGCCAGCAGCCAACTCGGCGGGGGTACCTACAATGAGCAGTTCTTC
CASSQLGGGTYNEQFF
>TRBV28|TRBJ1-2|TRBD1|few
TGTGCCAGCAGGGCCGCAGGGGGCGGTTTCTCTGGCTACACCTTC
CASRAAGGGFSGYTF
>TRBV7-9|TRBJ2-7|-|-
TGTGCCAGCAGCATCGAGTACGAGCAGTACTTC
CASSIEYEQYF
>TRBV7-9|TRBJ1-2|TRBD1|-
TGTGCCAGCAGCTTAGCACAGGGGGAGAGCTACACCTTC
CASSLAQGESYTF
>TRBV9|TRBJ2-3|TRBD1|-
TGTGCCAGCAGTTCCGACAGGGGGCTCCCCCAAAGCACAGATACGCAGTATTTT
CASSSDRGLPQSTDTQYF
>TRBV13|TRBJ2-3|-|-
TGTGCCAGCAGCTTCTCCTCGGTAGCGGATGCTAGCACAGATACGCAGTATTTT
CASSFSSVADASTDTQYF
>TRBV6-5|TRBJ2-7|-|-
TGTGCCAGCAGCCGATACAGGGTCTCCTACGAGCAGTACTTC
CASSRYRVSYEQYF
>TRBV11-2|TRBJ2-5|TRBD2|-
TGTGCCAGCAGCTTTTCGGTAGGCGGGAGGGGAGAGACCCAGTACTTC
CASSFSVGGRGETQYF
>TRBV5-1|TRBJ2-5|TRBD1|-
TGCGCCAGCAGATACGACAGGGTCCCCGAGACCCAGTACTTC
CASRYDRVPETQYF
>TRBV6-5|TRBJ1-5|-|once
TGTGCCAGCAGTTACTCAATGAGAAACAATCAGCCCCAGCATTTT
CASSYSMRNNQPQHF
>TRBV7-2|TRBJ2-1|TRBD2|-
TGTGCCAGCAGCTCCCGACTAGCGGGAGAAAATGAGCAGTTCTTC
CASSSRLAGENEQFF
>TRBV7-9|TRBJ2-7|TRBD1|-
TGTGCCAGCAGCTTAGCCCCGGACAGGGGGTACTACGAGCAGTACTTC
CASSLAPDRGYYEQYF
>TRBV15|TRBJ2-3|TRBD2|-
TGTGCCACCAGCAGAAACCGAGCGGGAGCCGGAGATACGCAGTATTTT
CATSRNRAGAGDTQYF
>TRBV9|TRBJ1-4|-|-
TGTGCCAGCAGCGCCCCCGGCTCGGGTGAAAAACTGTTTTTT
CASSAPGSGEKLFF
>TRBV18|TRBJ1-3|-|few
TGTGCCAGCTCACCCGGTCAAGAAGTAGACACCATATATTTT
CASSPGQEVDTIYF
>TRBV2|TRBJ1-1|TRBD1|few
TGTGCCAGCAGTGAGACAGGGGGTTCCGGAACTGAAGCTTTCTTT
CASSETGGSGTEAFF
>TRBV6-5|TRBJ1-1|-|-
TGTGCCAGCAGTGTGGGTAGGGAGGGGGCTTTCTTT
CASSVGREGAFF